The next 11 T cell receptor beta chains were all read from a single sample in a study of T cell repertoires in cytomegalovirus infection. TCRdb reanalysed the reads using MiXCR and keeps one entry per CDR3 protein. The data show about 600,000 distinct CDR3 sequences, 24% seen once. Material for sequencing was CD8+ T cells from PBMCs. The receptor set was obtained from a human donor in good health (CMV status not recorded). Some clones in this sample may be carry-over from other donors' samples.

With respect to this clonotype: One base away lies a much larger clone, so this may be a sequencing read error. The chain is built from TRBV5-6 and TRBJ1-1; no clear D. From germline, CDR1 is SGHDT and CDR2 YYEEEE. There are 14 residues in the CDR3. CDR3 protein: CVSSPGWEGTEAFF. DNA of the CDR3: TGTGTCAGCAGCCCGGGTTGGGAGGGCACTGAAGCTTTCTTT.

This clonotype was recorded a few times. The rearrangement uses TRBV13 and TRBJ2-1; D not certain. Trimming removed 5 bases from V and 4 bases from J, with 12 bases in between. Germline V lookup: CDR1 PRHDT, CDR2 FYEKMQ (reference sequence). The CDR3 totals 14 residues. In DNA form, the CDR3 reads TGTGCCAGCAGCGCCCCAGACCCATACAATGAGCAGTTCTTC. Translation: CASSAPDPYNEQFF.

For this clonotype: A much larger clone differs from this one at a single base, so this may be a read error. This chain joins TRBV7-2 and TRBJ2-1; 12 positions match TRBD1. Trimming cost V 4 bases and J 9 bases; bases outside gene matches: 4. Germline V CDR1 and CDR2: SGHTA, FQGNSA. This CDR3 is built from 14 residues. The CDR3 is CASSSGQGASEQFF. The CDR3 DNA reads TGTGCCAGCAGCTCGGGACAGGGGGCGAGTGAGCAGTTCTTC. The full variable domain, with the rest looked up from reference TRBV7-2 and TRBJ2-1, is GAGVSQSPSNKVTEKGKDVELRCDPISGHTALYWYRQSLGQGLEFLIYFQGNSAPDKSGLPSDRFSAERTGGSVSTLTIQRTQQEDSAVYLCASSSGQGASEQFFGPGTRLTVL.

V usage is TRBV18 and J usage is TRBJ2-1, with TRBD2 identical over 10 bases. The CDR3 length is 16 residues. The junction had 6 bases not matched to a gene; V was cut back by 0 bases and J by 7 bases. CDR1 KGHSH and CDR2 LQKENI come from the germline V gene. CDR3 nucleotides: TGTGCCAGCTCACCACCGTTGTCTAGCGGGGGAAATGAGCAGTTCTTC. As protein: CASSPPLSSGGNEQFF.

This sequence joins TRBV24-1 and TRBJ1-1; D is unresolved. From germline, CDR1 is KGHDR and CDR2 SFDVKD. V was shortened by 3 bases and J by 1 base, with 5 bases between the two germline ends. The CDR3 is 13 residues long. The CDR3 region has the DNA TGTGCCACCAGTGATGTAAAGAACACTGAAGCTTTCTTT. This sequence encodes CATSDVKNTEAFF.

The rearrangement uses TRBV14 and TRBJ2-1; the D is unclear. There are 12 residues in the CDR3. Germline V gene sequence: CDR1 SGHDN, CDR2 FVKESK. The V end was cut by 2 bases, the J end by 5 bases, with 4 bases between. The CDR3 loop reads CASSQSDNEQFF. The CDR3 nucleotides are TGTGCCAGCAGCCAATCGGACAATGAGCAGTTCTTC.

In its sample, this clonotype was seen many times. This sequence joins TRBV29-1 and TRBJ2-6; tentatively, D is TRBD2 (5 bases). Germline values: CDR1 SQVTM, CDR2 ANQGSEA. The V gene lost 0 bases and the J gene lost 0 bases, with 6 bases spanning the gap. The CDR3 is 15 residues long. In nucleotides, the CDR3 is TGCAGCGTTGAAGAACGGGACTCTGGGGCCAACGTCCTGACTTTC. This gives the protein CSVEERDSGANVLTF.

The chain carries TRBV12-3 or TRBV12-4 and TRBJ2-3; D is perhaps TRBD2 (7 bases). With 8 bases removed from V and 2 bases from J, the gap between germline ends came to 17 bases. CDR3 size: 15 residues. CDR3 DNA sequence: TGTGCCAGCTGTAAGGGGGGGCCCGACACAGATACGCAGTATTTT. Encoded protein: CASCKGGPDTDTQYF.

At least ten counts were recorded for this clonotype. V usage is TRBV28 and J usage is TRBJ1-6; D unresolved. CDR1 is MDHEN and CDR2 is SYDVKM in the germline V gene. This CDR3 spans 14 amino acids. V was cut by 4 bases and J by 7 bases, with 11 bases left in between. CDR3 protein: CASSSEDRNSPLHF. The DNA of the CDR3 is TGTGCCAGCAGTTCAGAGGACCGAAATTCACCCCTCCACTTT.

This clonotype was seen a few times. J is TRBJ2-3 and V is TRBV6-2 or TRBV6-3, with D unclear. Trimming removed 6 bases from V and 6 bases from J, with 13 bases in between. Germline loops: CDR1 MNHEY, CDR2 SVGEGT. This CDR3 is built from 13 residues. The CDR3 bases are TGTGCCAGCAGCCTCCGACTTGTGGATACGCAGTATTTT. Amino acids: CASSLRLVDTQYF.

V and J are TRBV28 and TRBJ1-5; D not resolved. Germline CDR1 reads MDHEN; CDR2 reads SYDVKM. The CDR3 spans 13 residues. The germline V and J ends were trimmed by 10 bases and 2 bases, with 12 bases remaining between them. The CDR3 region has the DNA TGTGCCACCCGGGATGGTGGCAATCAGCCCCAGCATTTT. Translation gives CATRDGGNQPQHF.